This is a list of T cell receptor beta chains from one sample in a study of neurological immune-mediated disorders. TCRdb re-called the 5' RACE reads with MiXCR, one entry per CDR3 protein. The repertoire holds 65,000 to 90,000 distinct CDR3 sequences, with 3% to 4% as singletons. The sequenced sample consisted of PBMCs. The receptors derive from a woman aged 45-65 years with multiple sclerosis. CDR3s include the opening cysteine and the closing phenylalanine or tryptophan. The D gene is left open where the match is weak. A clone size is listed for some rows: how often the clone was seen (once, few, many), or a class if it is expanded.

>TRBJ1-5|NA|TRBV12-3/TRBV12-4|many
TGTGCCAGCATGCTGGTTGCGAGGGGCGTATTTCGGGAGGATAGCAATCAGCCCCAGCATTTT
CASMLVARGVFREDSNQPQHF
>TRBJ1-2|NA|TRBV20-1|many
TGCAGTGCGGGGGTTTCGGGGGACTATGGCTACACCTTC
CSAGVSGDYGYTF
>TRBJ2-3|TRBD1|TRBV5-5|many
TGTGCCAGCAGCTTGGCGGGACAGGGAGTAGATACGCAGTATTTT
CASSLAGQGVDTQYF
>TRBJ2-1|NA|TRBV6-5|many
TGTGCCAGCAGTCCCCTTAGCCCTTACAATGAGCAGTTCTTC
CASSPLSPYNEQFF
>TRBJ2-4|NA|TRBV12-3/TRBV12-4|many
TGTGCCAGCAGTTTGGACAGCCAGGGCATTCAGTACTTC
CASSLDSQGIQYF
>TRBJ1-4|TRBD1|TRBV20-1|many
TGCAGTGCTCAAGACAGGGGGCTTTTCCATAATGAAAAACTGTTTTTT
CSAQDRGLFHNEKLFF
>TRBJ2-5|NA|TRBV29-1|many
TGCAGCGTTGAATCAGGGGCGGGGGAGACCCAGTACTTC
CSVESGAGETQYF
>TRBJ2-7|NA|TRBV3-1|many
TGTGCCAGCAGCCAAGACTTCGAGCAGTACTTC
CASSQDFEQYF
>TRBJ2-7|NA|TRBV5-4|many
TGTGCCAGCAGCGCCGGGACTGGAGGTTACGAGCAGTACTTC
CASSAGTGGYEQYF
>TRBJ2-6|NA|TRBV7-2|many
TGTGCCAGCAGCTTAGACAGGTCTGGGGCCAACGTCCTGACTTTC
CASSLDRSGANVLTF
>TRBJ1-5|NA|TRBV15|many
TGTGCCACCAGCAGAGATAGGGCAAAAAATCAGCCCCAGCATTTT
CATSRDRAKNQPQHF
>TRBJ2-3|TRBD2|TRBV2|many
TGTGCCAGCAGTATACGACTAGCGGGAGCTAGCACAGATACGCAGTATTTT
CASSIRLAGASTDTQYF
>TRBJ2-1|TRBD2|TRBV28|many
TGTGCCAGCACGGGAGGGTTTAATGAGCAGTTCTTC
CASTGGFNEQFF
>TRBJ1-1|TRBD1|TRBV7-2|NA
TGTGCCAGCACACGAAACAGGGGGAACACTGAAGCTTTCTTT
CASTRNRGNTEAFF
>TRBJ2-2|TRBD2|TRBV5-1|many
TGCGCCAGCAGCTTTGAGGGACTAGCGGGCGGGGAGCTGTTTTTT
CASSFEGLAGGELFF
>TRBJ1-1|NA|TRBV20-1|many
TGCAGTGCTAGAGATATTGGCAAAAGCAGCACTGAAGCTTTCTTT
CSARDIGKSSTEAFF
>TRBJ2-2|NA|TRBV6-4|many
TGTGCCAGCAGTGACACGGACACCGGGGAGCTGTTTTTT
CASSDTDTGELFF